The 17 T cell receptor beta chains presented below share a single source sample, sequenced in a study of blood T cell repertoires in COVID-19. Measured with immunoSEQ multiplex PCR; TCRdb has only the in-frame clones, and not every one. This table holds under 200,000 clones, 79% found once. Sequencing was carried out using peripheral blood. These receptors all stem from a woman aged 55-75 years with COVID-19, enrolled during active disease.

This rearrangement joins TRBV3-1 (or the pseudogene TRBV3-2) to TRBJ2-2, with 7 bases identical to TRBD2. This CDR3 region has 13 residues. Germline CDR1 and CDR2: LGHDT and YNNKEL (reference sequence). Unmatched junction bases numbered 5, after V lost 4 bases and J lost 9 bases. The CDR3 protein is CASSPPSGRELFF. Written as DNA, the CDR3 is TGTGCCAGCAGCCCTCCTAGCGGTCGGGAGCTGTTTTTT.

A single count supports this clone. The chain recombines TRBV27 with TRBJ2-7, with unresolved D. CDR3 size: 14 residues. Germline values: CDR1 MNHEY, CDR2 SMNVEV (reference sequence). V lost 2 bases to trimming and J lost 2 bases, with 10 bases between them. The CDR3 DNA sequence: TGTGCCAGCAGTTTACATGGGCCTGCCTACGAGCAGTACTTC. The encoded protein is CASSLHGPAYEQYF.

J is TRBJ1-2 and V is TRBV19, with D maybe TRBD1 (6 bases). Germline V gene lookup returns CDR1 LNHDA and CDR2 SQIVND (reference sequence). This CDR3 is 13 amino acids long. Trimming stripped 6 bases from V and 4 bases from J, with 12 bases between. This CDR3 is CASRRQVGYGYTF. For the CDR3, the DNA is TGTGCCAGTAGGCGACAGGTCGGCTATGGCTACACCTTC.

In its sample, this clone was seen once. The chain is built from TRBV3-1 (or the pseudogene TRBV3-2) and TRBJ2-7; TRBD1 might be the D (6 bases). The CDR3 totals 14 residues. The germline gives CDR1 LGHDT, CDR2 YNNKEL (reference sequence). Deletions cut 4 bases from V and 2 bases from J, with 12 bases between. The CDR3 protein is CASSLRDKTYEQYF. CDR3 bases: TGTGCCAGCAGCCTCCGGGACAAGACCTACGAGCAGTACTTC.

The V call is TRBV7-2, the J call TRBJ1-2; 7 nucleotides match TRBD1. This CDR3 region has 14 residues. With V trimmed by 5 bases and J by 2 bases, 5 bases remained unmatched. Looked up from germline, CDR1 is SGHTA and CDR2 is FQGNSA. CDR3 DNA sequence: TGTGCCAGCAGCCAGATGGGACAGAACTATGGCTACACCTTC. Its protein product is CASSQMGQNYGYTF.

The CDR3 loop is CASSQASAGYSEQFF. The DNA of the CDR3 is TGCGCCAGCAGCCAAGCGAGCGCAGGGTATAGTGAGCAGTTCTTC. The chain joins TRBV4-1 to TRBJ2-1, with D possibly TRBD1 on 5 matching bases. The V end lost 1 base, the J end lost 9 bases, and 16 bases lay between the germline ends. This CDR3 spans 15 amino acids. Germline-derived CDR1 and CDR2 are MGHRA and YSYEKL.

For the CDR3, the DNA is TGTGCCAGCAGCTTGTACTATAGCAATCAGCCCCAGCATTTT. Translating gives CASSLYYSNQPQHF. The genes are TRBV5-5 and TRBJ1-5; no definite D call. The V gene's germline CDR1 is SGHKS and CDR2 YYEKEE (reference sequence). The V and J ends lost 1 base and 0 bases respectively, with 5 bases between them. The CDR3 is 14 residues long.

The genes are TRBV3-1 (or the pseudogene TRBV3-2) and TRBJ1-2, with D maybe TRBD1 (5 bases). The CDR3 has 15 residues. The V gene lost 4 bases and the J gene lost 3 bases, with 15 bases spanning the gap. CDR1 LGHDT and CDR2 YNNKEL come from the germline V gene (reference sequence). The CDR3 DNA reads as TGTGCCAGCAGCCCCCGCCCAAAAGGGGACTATGGCTACACCTTC. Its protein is CASSPRPKGDYGYTF.

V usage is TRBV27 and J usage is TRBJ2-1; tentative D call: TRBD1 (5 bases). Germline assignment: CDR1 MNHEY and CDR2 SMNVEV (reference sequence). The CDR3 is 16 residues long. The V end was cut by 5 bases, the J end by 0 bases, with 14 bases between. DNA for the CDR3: TGTGCCAGCAGTCTCAGGGTTGGAGTCTCCTACAATGAGCAGTTCTTC. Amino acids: CASSLRVGVSYNEQFF.

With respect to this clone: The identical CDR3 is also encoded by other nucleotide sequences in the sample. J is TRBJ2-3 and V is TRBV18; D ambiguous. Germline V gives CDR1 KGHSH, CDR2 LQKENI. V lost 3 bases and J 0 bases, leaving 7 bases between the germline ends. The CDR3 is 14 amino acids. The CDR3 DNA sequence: TGTGCCAGCTCACCTCTATCTAGCACAGATACGCAGTATTTT. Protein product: CASSPLSSTDTQYF.

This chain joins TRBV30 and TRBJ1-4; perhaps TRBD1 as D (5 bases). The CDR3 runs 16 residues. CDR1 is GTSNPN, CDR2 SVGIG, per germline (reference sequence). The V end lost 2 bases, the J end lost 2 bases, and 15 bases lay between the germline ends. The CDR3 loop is CAWSLHQGATNEKLFF. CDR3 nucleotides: TGTGCCTGGAGTCTGCATCAGGGCGCCACTAATGAAAAACTGTTTTTT. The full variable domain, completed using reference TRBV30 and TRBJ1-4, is SQTIHQWPATLVQPVGSPLSLECTVEGTSNPNLYWYRQAAGRGLQLLFYSVGIGQISSEVPQNLSASRPQDRQFILSSKKLLLSDSGFYLCAWSLHQGATNEKLFFGSGTQLSVL.

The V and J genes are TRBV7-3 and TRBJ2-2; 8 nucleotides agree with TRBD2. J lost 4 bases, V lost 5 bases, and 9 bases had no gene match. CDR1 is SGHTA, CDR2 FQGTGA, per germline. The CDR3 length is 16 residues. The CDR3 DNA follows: TGTGCCAGCAGCCGACCGGGACTAGATTCCACCGGGGAGCTGTTTTTT. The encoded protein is CASSRPGLDSTGELFF.

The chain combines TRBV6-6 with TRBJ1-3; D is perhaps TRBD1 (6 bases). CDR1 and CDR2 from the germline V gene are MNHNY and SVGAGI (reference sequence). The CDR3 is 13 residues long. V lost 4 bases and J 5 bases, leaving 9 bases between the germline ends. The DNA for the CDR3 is TGTGCCAGCAGTTCTAGGGGGAGAAACACCATATATTTT. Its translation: CASSSRGRNTIYF.

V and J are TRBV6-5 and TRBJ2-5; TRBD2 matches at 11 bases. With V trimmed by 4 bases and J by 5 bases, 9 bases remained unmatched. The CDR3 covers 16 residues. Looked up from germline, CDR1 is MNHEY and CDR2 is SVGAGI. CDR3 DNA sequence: TGTGCCAGCAGTTGGAATAGCGGGGGGGTAAAGGAGACCCAGTACTTC. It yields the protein CASSWNSGGVKETQYF.

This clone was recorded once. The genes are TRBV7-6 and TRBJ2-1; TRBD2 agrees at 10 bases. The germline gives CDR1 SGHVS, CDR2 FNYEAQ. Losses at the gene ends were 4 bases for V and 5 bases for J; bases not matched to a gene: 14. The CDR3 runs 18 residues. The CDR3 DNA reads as TGTGCCAGCAGCTATGAGATTAGCGGGGGGCCCCAACACAATGAGCAGTTCTTC. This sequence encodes CASSYEISGGPQHNEQFF. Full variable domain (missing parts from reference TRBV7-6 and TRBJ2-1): GAGVSQSPRYKVTKRGQDVALRCDPISGHVSLYWYRQALGQGPEFLTYFNYEAQQDKSGLPNDRFSAERPEGSISTLTIQRTEQRDSAMYRCASSYEISGGPQHNEQFFGPGTRLTVL.

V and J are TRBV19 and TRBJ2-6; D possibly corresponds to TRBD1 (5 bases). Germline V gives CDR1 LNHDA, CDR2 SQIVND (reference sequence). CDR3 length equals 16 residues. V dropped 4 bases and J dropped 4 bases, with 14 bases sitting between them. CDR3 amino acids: CASSTLTGAGANVLTF. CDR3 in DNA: TGTGCCAGTAGTACCCTAACAGGCGCCGGGGCCAACGTCCTGACTTTC.

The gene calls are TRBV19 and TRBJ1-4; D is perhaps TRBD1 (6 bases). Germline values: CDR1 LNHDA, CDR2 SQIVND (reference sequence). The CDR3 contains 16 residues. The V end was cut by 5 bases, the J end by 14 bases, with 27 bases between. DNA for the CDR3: TGTGCCAGTAGTGTTCTAACGGACAGTCTTTATCAGTCGCTGTTTTTT. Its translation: CASSVLTDSLYQSLFF.